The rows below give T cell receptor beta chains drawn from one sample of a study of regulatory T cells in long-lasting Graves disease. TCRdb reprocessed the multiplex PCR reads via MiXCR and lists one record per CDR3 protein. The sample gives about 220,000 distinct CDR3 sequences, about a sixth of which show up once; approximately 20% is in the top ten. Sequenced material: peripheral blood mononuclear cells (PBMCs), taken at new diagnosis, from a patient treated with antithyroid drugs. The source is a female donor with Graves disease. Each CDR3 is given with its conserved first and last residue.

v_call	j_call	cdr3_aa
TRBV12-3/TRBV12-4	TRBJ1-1	CASSRGQANTEAFF
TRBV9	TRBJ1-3	CASSVGGANGNTIYF
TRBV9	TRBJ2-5	CASSVDPGLGAQYF
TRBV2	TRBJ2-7	CASSEHPGGEQYF
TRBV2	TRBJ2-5	CASSEPGQGGSGHLGETQYF
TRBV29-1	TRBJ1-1	CSVADGTRNTEAFF
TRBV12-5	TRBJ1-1	CASGLVLTEAFF
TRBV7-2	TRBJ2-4	CASSLGTLNIQYF
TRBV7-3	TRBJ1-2	CASSPSEGGPSYGYTF
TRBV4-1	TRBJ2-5	CASSRTGNQETQYF
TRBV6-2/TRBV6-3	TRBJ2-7	CASRRKPGQGAYEQYF
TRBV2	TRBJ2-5	CASSEGANKIEQETQYF
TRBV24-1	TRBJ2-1	CATAGTSGEAYNEQFF
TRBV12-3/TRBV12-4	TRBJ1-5	CASSNRDRDQPQHF
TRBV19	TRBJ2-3	CASRPRDSPSTDTQYF
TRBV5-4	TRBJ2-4	CASSLPGTKNIQYF
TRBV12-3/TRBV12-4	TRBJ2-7	CASSSTGLAAAFSYEQYF
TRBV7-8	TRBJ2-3	CASSLRDRGTDTQYF
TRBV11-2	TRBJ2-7	CASSLDPRGTSGRAGYEQYF
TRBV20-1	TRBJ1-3	CSARARDTIYF
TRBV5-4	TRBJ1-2	CASSLDRDGYTF
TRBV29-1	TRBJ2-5	CSVARGETGETQYF
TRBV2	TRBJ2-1	CASSVGGAYNEQFF
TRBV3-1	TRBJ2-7	CASSQDTGLIESEQYF
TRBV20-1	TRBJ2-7	CSARVTGTRDYEQYF
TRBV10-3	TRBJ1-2	CAISGTGGLGYTF
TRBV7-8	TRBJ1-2	CASSSPPVIQGSYGYTF
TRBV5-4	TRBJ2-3	CASSLELAGGTQYF
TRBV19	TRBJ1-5	CASKRGVGDQPQHF
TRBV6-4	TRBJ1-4	CASSDSYRLNEKLFF
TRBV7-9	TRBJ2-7	CASSTRQGPTYEQYF